The 9 T cell receptor beta chains listed next were all sequenced from one sample in a study of read filtering for tumor transcriptome and immune sequencing. Molecular barcoded adaptors covering alpha/delta and beta/gamma chains were used on about 390 ng RNA. From the reads, TCRdb called clonotypes with MiXCR, one entry per CDR3 protein. The table shows about 470 distinct CDR3 sequences, with 79% occurring only once. Sequencing was done on a sample of a population of CD138-negative cells sorted from bone marrow. These TCRs come from a donor at least 40 years old with multiple myeloma. This table probably holds off-target reads from a library built for another chain.

The gene calls are TRBV20-1 and TRBJ2-5; weak D call: TRBD2 (6 bases). Trimming left V 3 bases short and J 0 bases short, with 17 bases between. CDR3 length equals 16 residues. Germline V gene sequence: CDR1 DFQATT, CDR2 SNEGSKA (reference sequence). CDR3 region: CSASPLGEVYQETQYF. Here the CDR3 DNA reads TGCAGTGCTAGTCCCTTGGGGGAGGTGTACCAAGAGACCCAGTACTTC.

V is TRBV4-2 and J is TRBJ1-2; D possibly corresponds to TRBD1 (6 bases). The V end lost 2 bases, the J end lost 8 bases, and 15 bases lay between the germline ends. CDR1 is LGHNA, CDR2 YNFKEQ, per germline. This CDR3 comprises 14 residues. Here the CDR3 DNA reads TGTGCCAGCAGCCAATCGACAGGCTCCGGCGGCTACACCTTC. Residues: CASSQSTGSGGYTF.

The rearrangement links TRBV7-2 to TRBJ1-5; 8 bases map to TRBD1. Trimming at V came to 5 bases and at J to 8 bases, leaving 8 bases not matched to a gene. Germline V gene sequence: CDR1 SGHTA, CDR2 FQGNSA. The CDR3 length is 14 residues. CDR3 in DNA: TGTGCCAGCAGCCCCGGACAGGGCTTGGAGCCCCAGCATTTT. Translated: CASSPGQGLEPQHF.

V and J are TRBV6-2 or TRBV6-3 and TRBJ2-7; 8 nucleotides align to TRBD2. The V gene end was trimmed by 6 bases and the J gene end by 0 bases; junction bases not matched to a gene: 1. This CDR3 is 13 amino acids long. Germline CDR1 reads MNHEY; CDR2 reads SVGEGT. CDR3 sequence reads: CASRGTSSYEQYF. The CDR3 DNA sequence: TGTGCCAGCAGAGGGACTAGCTCCTACGAGCAGTACTTC.

This clonotype was picked up a small number of times. The rearrangement joins TRBV7-2 to TRBJ2-1; 12 bases fit TRBD2. The CDR3 is 17 residues long. The germline V gene encodes CDR1 SGHTA and CDR2 FQGNSA. V gave up 1 base and J gave up 4 bases; unmatched junction bases: 5. The CDR3 coding sequence is TGTGCCAGCAGCTTAGGGTTTCTAGCGGGAGGGTACAATGAGCAGTTCTTC. Its translation: CASSLGFLAGGYNEQFF.

The chain recombines TRBV20-1 with TRBJ1-1; the D is unclear. The CDR3 is 13 residues long. V dropped 6 bases and J dropped 7 bases, with 18 bases sitting between them. The germline V gene has CDR1 DFQATT and CDR2 SNEGSKA (reference sequence). The CDR3 nucleotides read TGCAGTGCCTCCCCGGACGGCGATAATGAAGCTTTCTTT. Translation: CSASPDGDNEAFF.

V gene TRBV6-6 combines with J gene TRBJ1-1; no clear D. V shed 4 bases and J shed 1 base, with 4 bases lying between them. Germline-derived CDR1 and CDR2 are MNHNY and SVGAGI (reference sequence). This CDR3 contains 12 residues. The CDR3 bases are TGTGCCAGCAGTTCAAGGAACACTGAAGCTTTCTTT. Amino acid sequence: CASSSRNTEAFF.

J is TRBJ2-1 and V is TRBV5-1; TRBD2 agrees at 9 bases. This CDR3 spans 15 amino acids. V shed 2 bases and J 6 bases; nucleotides not matched to a gene: 6. The germline V gene has CDR1 SGHRS and CDR2 YFSETQ. Here the CDR3 DNA reads TGCGCCAGCAGCTTCCCTGCGGGAGGGGTCAATGAGCAGTTCTTC. Protein product: CASSFPAGGVNEQFF.

The V and J genes are TRBV7-2 and TRBJ1-1; D is undetermined. Germline V lookup: CDR1 SGHTA, CDR2 FQGNSA. The germline V and J ends were trimmed by 5 bases and 1 base, with 8 bases remaining between them. CDR3 length equals 13 residues. The CDR3 DNA follows: TGTGCCAGCAGCCCGGCCCAGAACACTGAAGCTTTCTTT. It yields the protein CASSPAQNTEAFF.